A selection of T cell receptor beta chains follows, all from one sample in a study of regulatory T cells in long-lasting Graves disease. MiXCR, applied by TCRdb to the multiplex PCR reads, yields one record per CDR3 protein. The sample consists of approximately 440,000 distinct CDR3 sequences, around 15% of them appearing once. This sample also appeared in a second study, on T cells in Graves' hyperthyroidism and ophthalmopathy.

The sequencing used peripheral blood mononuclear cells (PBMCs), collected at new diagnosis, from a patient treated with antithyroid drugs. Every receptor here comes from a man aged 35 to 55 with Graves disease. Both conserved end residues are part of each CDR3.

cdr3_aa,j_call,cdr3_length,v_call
CASSQLSGGSGNTIYF,TRBJ1-3,16,TRBV7-9
CASSLGRFNYGYTF,TRBJ1-2,14,TRBV5-1
CASSRQVMNTEAFF,TRBJ1-1,14,TRBV19
CASSTRTSYSYNEQFF,TRBJ2-1,16,TRBV28
CASSATRLVGYEQYF,TRBJ2-7,15,TRBV2
CASTRAGPGQPQHF,TRBJ1-5,14,TRBV6-1
CASSNPGTGGSNEQFF,TRBJ2-1,16,TRBV5-5
CASSPGLATWQYF,TRBJ2-3,13,TRBV28
CASSATGGGEQYF,TRBJ2-7,13,TRBV9
CAWSPTVREAFF,TRBJ1-1,12,TRBV30
CASTGQVTDTQYF,TRBJ2-3,13,TRBV28
CASSASWGGVGTEAFF,TRBJ1-1,16,TRBV28
CASSERVIKFF,TRBJ2-1,11,TRBV2
CASSPRGDSYNEQFF,TRBJ2-1,15,TRBV18
CSATDYLNEQFF,TRBJ2-1,12,TRBV20-1
CSVESLGQGANGYTF,TRBJ1-2,15,TRBV29-1
CASSYRQGSNQPQHF,TRBJ1-5,15,TRBV6-5
CASSFPPGPVGYEQYF,TRBJ2-7,16,TRBV7-9
CASSTEAGAGETQYF,TRBJ2-5,15,TRBV13
CASSRDRDADTQYF,TRBJ2-3,14,TRBV6-1
CAIGPGQTDTQYF,TRBJ2-3,13,TRBV19
CASSWETGNTEAFF,TRBJ1-1,14,TRBV6-5
CASNEEINYEQYF,TRBJ2-7,13,TRBV7-8
CATSDLARDGYTF,TRBJ1-2,13,TRBV24-1
CASSLQGYAGTQYF,TRBJ2-5,14,TRBV11-3
CASRGTGVNEQFF,TRBJ2-1,13,TRBV6-1
CASSMNDLNTEAFF,TRBJ1-1,14,TRBV11-1
CASTSSNTGELFF,TRBJ2-2,13,TRBV2
CATGPRRGAGALDAQYF,TRBJ2-3,17,TRBV24-1
CASSLARGLYGEQYF,TRBJ2-7,15,TRBV7-8
CSALTGMSYEQYF,TRBJ2-7,13,TRBV20-1
CSAPLLASYNEQFF,TRBJ2-1,14,TRBV20-1
CASSPGQGPQGAEAFF,TRBJ1-1,16,TRBV7-2
CASFRGGQTDTQYF,TRBJ2-3,14,TRBV7-9
CASSHTRSSDYEQYF,TRBJ2-7,15,TRBV3-1
CAIQGARNEQFF,TRBJ2-1,12,TRBV10-3
CASSMGQDLNIQYF,TRBJ2-4,14,TRBV19
CASSSTGGRTPGTQYF,TRBJ2-3,16,TRBV28
CASSLWGQGEETQYF,TRBJ2-5,15,TRBV5-1
CASSASGTDYNEQFF,TRBJ2-1,15,TRBV9